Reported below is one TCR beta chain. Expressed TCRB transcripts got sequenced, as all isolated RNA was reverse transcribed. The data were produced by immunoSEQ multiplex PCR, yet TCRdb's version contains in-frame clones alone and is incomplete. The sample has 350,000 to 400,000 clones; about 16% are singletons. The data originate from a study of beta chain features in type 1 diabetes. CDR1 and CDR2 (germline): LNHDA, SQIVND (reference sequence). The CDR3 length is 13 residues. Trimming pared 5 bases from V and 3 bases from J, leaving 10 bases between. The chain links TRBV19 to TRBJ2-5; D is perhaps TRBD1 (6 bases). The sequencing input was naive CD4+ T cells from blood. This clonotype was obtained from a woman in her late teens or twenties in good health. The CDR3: CASSFRTEETQYF. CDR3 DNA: TGTGCCAGTAGTTTCAGGACAGAAGAGACCCAGTACTTC.